What follows is one TCR beta chain and its context. Per germline, CDR1 MNHEY and CDR2 SMNVEV (reference sequence). Trimming removed 7 bases from V and 4 bases from J, with 13 bases in between. This CDR3 is 13 amino acids long. The sample comes from a study of cytomegalovirus exposure and HLA in healthy donors. The PCR used 60 Vbeta and 13 Jbeta primers. This table comes from immunoSEQ multiplex PCR, and its TCRdb copy is limited to in-frame clones, with some not included. The profile shows around 150,000 clones, roughly 78% of them singletons. The rearrangement uses TRBV27 and TRBJ1-1, with D perhaps TRBD1 (5 bases). Sequences were obtained from PBMCs. The receptor was isolated from a man aged 25-45 years in good health. CDR3 sequence: CASKGQITTEAFF. The CDR3 DNA reads as TGTGCCAGCAAGGGGCAAATAACCACTGAAGCTTTCTTT.